The sequence of this T cell receptor (beta chain) was determined in a study of fetal regulatory T cell absence and autoimmunity. Remarks on this clone: Its specificity is unknown.

The CDR3 has 13 residues. Trimming pared 5 bases from V and 2 bases from J, leaving 11 bases between. Germline CDR1 SGHRS, CDR2 YFSETQ. Study outcomes and limitations: Compared with cord blood, pancreas showed oligoclonal TCR enrichment, some clones over 80-fold.

The survey-level immunoSEQ assay was used. TCRdb keeps only in-frame clones here, not all; method: immunoSEQ multiplex PCR. The data show about 46,000 clones, with approximately 83% seen just once and 0.41% held by the top ten. The clonotype was recovered from a newborn boy with IPEX syndrome. The sequenced sample was cord blood. The chain carries TRBV5-1 and TRBJ2-7, with D unclear. Here the CDR3 reads CASRGSATYEQYF. In DNA form, the CDR3 reads TGCGCCAGCAGGGGGTCCGCGACCTACGAGCAGTACTTC.